The 6 T cell receptor beta chains given below trace back to one sample, sequenced in a study of T cell responses to AZD1222 COVID-19 vaccine. The data were produced by immunoSEQ multiplex PCR, yet TCRdb's version contains in-frame clones alone and is incomplete. The sample contains 130,000 to 150,000 clones, around 90% of which appear only once. The specimen was peripheral blood, collected on day 0 of AZD1222 vaccination. These receptors all come from an adult in good health.

J is TRBJ1-3 and V is TRBV30, with D perhaps TRBD1 (5 bases). This CDR3 is built from 16 residues. Germline-derived CDR1 and CDR2 are GTSNPN and SVGIG (reference sequence). Trimming stripped 1 base from V and 0 bases from J, with 13 bases between. Here the CDR3 reads CAWSGAGTFSGNTIYF. The CDR3 region has the DNA TGTGCCTGGAGTGGGGCAGGGACCTTCTCTGGAAACACCATATATTTT.

The V gene is TRBV10-1, the J gene TRBJ2-1; a possible D gene is TRBD1 (5 bases). Trimming shortened V by 3 bases and J by 8 bases, and 17 bases separated the two germline ends. The CDR3 runs 15 residues. Germline V gene lookup returns CDR1 WNHNN and CDR2 SYGVQD (reference sequence). DNA of the CDR3: TGCGCCAGCAGTGACCTACAGGCCGGCCGGGATGAGCAGTTCTTC. This encodes CASSDLQAGRDEQFF.

The rearrangement links TRBV28 to TRBJ1-2; D gene ambiguous. Trimming took off 11 bases at V and 8 bases at J, with 9 bases between the two ends. The germline V gene has CDR1 MDHEN and CDR2 SYDVKM. The CDR3 runs 9 residues. The CDR3 region has the DNA TGTGCCGCCGGCCGGGGCTACACCTTC. It codes for CAAGRGYTF.

This chain uses TRBV27 with TRBJ2-1; TRBD2 aligns across 11 bases. The CDR3 runs 15 residues. V dropped 6 bases and J dropped 1; count of bases not matched to a gene: 2. Germline V gene data show CDR1 as MNHEY and CDR2 as SMNVEV (reference sequence). CDR3 in amino acids: CASSRLAGSYNEQFF. CDR3 coding DNA: TGTGCCAGCAGCCGACTAGCGGGATCCTACAATGAGCAGTTCTTC.

The chain couples TRBV6-6 to TRBJ1-1; D is perhaps TRBD1 (5 bases). The germline V gene has CDR1 MNHNY and CDR2 SVGAGI (reference sequence). The CDR3 runs to 14 residues. V gave up 6 bases and J gave up 1 base, with 12 bases separating them. The CDR3 loop reads CASRAGPRNTEAFF. CDR3 sequence (DNA): TGTGCCAGCAGGGCGGGACCGCGGAACACTGAAGCTTTCTTT.

V usage is TRBV5-4 and J usage is TRBJ1-2; D unresolved. The germline V gene encodes CDR1 SGHNT and CDR2 YYREEE (reference sequence). This CDR3 region has 14 residues. The ends were cut back, 7 bases at V and 4 bases at J, with 17 bases in the middle. This chain's CDR3 is CASRFIDGIYGYTF. The DNA of the CDR3 is TGTGCCAGCCGTTTCATAGACGGGATCTATGGCTACACCTTC.